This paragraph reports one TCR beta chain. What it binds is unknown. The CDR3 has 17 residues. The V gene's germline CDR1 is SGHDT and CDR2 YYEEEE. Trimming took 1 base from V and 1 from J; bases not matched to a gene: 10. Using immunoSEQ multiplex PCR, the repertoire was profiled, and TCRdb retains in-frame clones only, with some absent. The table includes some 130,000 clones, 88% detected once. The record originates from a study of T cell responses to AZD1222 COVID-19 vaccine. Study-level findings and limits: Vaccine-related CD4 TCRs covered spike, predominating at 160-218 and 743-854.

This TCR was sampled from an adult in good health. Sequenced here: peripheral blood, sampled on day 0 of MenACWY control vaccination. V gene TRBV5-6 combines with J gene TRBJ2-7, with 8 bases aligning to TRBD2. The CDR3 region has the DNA TGTGCCAGCAGCTTGAGGGGACTAGTGGTACTTTCCTACGAGCAGTACTTC. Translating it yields CASSLRGLVVLSYEQYF.